A selection of T cell receptor beta chains follows, all from one sample in a study of blood T cell repertoires in COVID-19. Data came from immunoSEQ multiplex PCR; TCRdb stores just in-frame clones and leaves some out. The sample contains over 5,000 clones, 86% of which appear only once. Material for sequencing was peripheral blood. The receptor set was obtained from a human donor in a cohort sampled during active COVID-19. CDR3s include the opening cysteine and the closing phenylalanine or tryptophan. A D gene is named only where the DNA matches it firmly. Some rows have no size entry. The others give once, few or many, or a class for an expanded clone.

V	size	J	D	CDR3
TRBV7-9	-	TRBJ1-1	-	CASSPPTSKSTEAFF
TRBV2	-	TRBJ1-5	TRBD1	CASSGGGGEIQPQHF
TRBV5-6	-	TRBJ2-1	-	CASSLFGLSSSYNEQFF
TRBV9	-	TRBJ1-1	-	CASSVGQGFTEAFF
TRBV2	-	TRBJ2-2	-	CASIGTSNTGELFF
TRBV18	-	TRBJ1-2	-	CASSGSTNYGYTF
TRBV2	-	TRBJ1-6	-	CASRLYRERDSPLHF
TRBV6-5	-	TRBJ1-2	-	CASQTFGLWYGYTF
TRBV14	-	TRBJ1-2	-	CASSQDMKGDGYTF
TRBV11-3	-	TRBJ2-5	-	CASSPRGTDGAETQYF
TRBV6-5	-	TRBJ1-2	-	CASSYRGLNGYTF
TRBV6-1	-	TRBJ2-7	-	CASSEGAGSTYEQYF
TRBV11-1	-	TRBJ1-1	-	CASSLARSRQLNTEAFF
TRBV7-7	once	TRBJ2-7	TRBD1	CASSLGTGTGYEQYF
TRBV29-1	-	TRBJ1-2	-	CSGRVGYGYTF
TRBV29-1	-	TRBJ2-1	TRBD2	CSVEPPGLAGGKPYNEQFF
TRBV29-1	-	TRBJ2-7	-	CSVVLFSDEQYF
TRBV18	-	TRBJ2-7	-	CASSEEDAYEQYF
TRBV9	-	TRBJ1-4	-	CASSVAGGLLNEKLFF
TRBV7-8	-	TRBJ2-7	-	CASSIRQAKEQYF
TRBV18	-	TRBJ2-3	-	CATKGDPARRTDTQYF
TRBV6-5	-	TRBJ2-3	TRBD1	CASRRTGADTQYF
TRBV6-1	-	TRBJ1-1	-	CASSETRLEAEAFF
TRBV3-1/TRBV3-2	-	TRBJ2-1	TRBD2	CASSQTSGSYNEQFF
TRBV7-7	few	TRBJ2-2	-	CASSFRVTGELFF
TRBV27	few	TRBJ2-1	-	CASSPRDSWDEQFF
TRBV2	-	TRBJ2-7	-	CASIDRRAYEQYF
TRBV19	-	TRBJ2-3	-	CASSAAGAADTQYF